A single sample is the source of the 8 T cell receptor beta chains below, sequenced in a study of T-cell memory formation after mild COVID-19. MiXCR, run by TCRdb on the 5' RACE reads, gives a single entry per CDR3 protein. Of 400,000 to 500,000 distinct CDR3 sequences listed, approximately 25% are singletons. The sequenced sample consisted of PBMCs or a T cell subset sorted from them (not recorded which). The receptors stem from an adult woman who had mild COVID-19 (a few samples of this study predate the infection). Cell type and time point are not known.

The table lists this clonotype with a few counts. The chain is built from TRBV10-3 and TRBJ2-1; 11 bases map to TRBD2. Germline V CDR1 and CDR2: ENHRY, SYGVKD. This CDR3 has 14 residues. With 6 bases clipped from V and 5 bases from J, the junction kept 3 bases outside the gene matches. The CDR3 loop reads CAISGGLADNEQFF. DNA of the CDR3: TGTGCCATCAGCGGGGGACTAGCGGACAATGAGCAGTTCTTC.

The rearrangement uses TRBV18 and TRBJ1-5; no clear D. CDR1 and CDR2 (germline): KGHSH, LQKENI. The V end was cut by 3 bases, the J end by 2 bases, with 5 bases between. The CDR3 totals 13 residues. The CDR3 reads CASSPWGNQPQHF. The CDR3 DNA reads TGTGCCAGCTCACCGTGGGGCAATCAGCCCCAGCATTTT.

The sample holds a few counts of this clonotype. This rearrangement joins TRBV15 to TRBJ2-5; 9 positions match TRBD2. This CDR3 is 17 amino acids long. The junction had 14 bases not matched to a gene; V was cut back by 4 bases and J by 5 bases. CDR1 is LNHNV, CDR2 YYDKDF, per germline (reference sequence). CDR3 region: CATSTVGSGRKQETQYF. CDR3 coding DNA: TGTGCCACCAGCACCGTGGGTAGCGGGAGAAAGCAGGAGACCCAGTACTTC.

This clonotype was counted at least ten times. V gene TRBV7-2 combines with J gene TRBJ1-2; unclear D gene. V lost 1 base and J 0 bases, leaving 15 bases between the germline ends. The germline CDR1 and CDR2 sequences are SGHTA and FQGNSA. This CDR3 contains 17 residues. Here the CDR3 reads CASSLDAYSTANYGYTF. The CDR3 bases are TGTGCCAGCAGCTTAGATGCGTACAGCACAGCTAACTATGGCTACACCTTC.

The V call is TRBV29-1, the J call TRBJ1-2, with a weak D call TRBD1 (6 bases). The germline V gene encodes CDR1 SQVTM and CDR2 ANQGSEA. Trimming pared 7 bases from V and 2 bases from J, leaving 8 bases between. This CDR3 has 11 amino acids. CDR3 DNA sequence: TGCAGCGCACAGGGCAACTATGGCTACACCTTC. It translates to CSAQGNYGYTF.

The chain couples TRBV12-3 or TRBV12-4 to TRBJ2-1; D is uncertain. The CDR3 runs 13 residues. The germline V and J ends were trimmed by 10 bases and 4 bases, with 14 bases remaining between them. The CDR3 nucleotides are TGTGCCACCGCCGTCCGCCAATACAATGAGCAGTTCTTC. Its translation: CATAVRQYNEQFF.

The chain links TRBV3-1 to TRBJ2-1; D is uncertain. V dropped 6 bases and J dropped 5 bases, with 17 bases sitting between them. The CDR3 runs 15 residues. CDR1 LGHDT and CDR2 YNNKEL come from the germline V gene (reference sequence). DNA of the CDR3: TGTGCCAGCAGTCTCGCGCTGCTACCTAACAATGAGCAGTTCTTC. Its translation is CASSLALLPNNEQFF.

This chain joins TRBV7-6 and TRBJ1-1, with a weak D call TRBD1 (6 bases). Germline loops: CDR1 SGHVS, CDR2 FNYEAQ. The CDR3 covers 15 residues. Trimming pared 3 bases from V and 1 base from J, leaving 12 bases between. CDR3 sequence reads: CASSFARGPNTEAFF. The CDR3, as DNA: TGTGCCAGCAGCTTCGCCAGGGGACCGAACACTGAAGCTTTCTTT.